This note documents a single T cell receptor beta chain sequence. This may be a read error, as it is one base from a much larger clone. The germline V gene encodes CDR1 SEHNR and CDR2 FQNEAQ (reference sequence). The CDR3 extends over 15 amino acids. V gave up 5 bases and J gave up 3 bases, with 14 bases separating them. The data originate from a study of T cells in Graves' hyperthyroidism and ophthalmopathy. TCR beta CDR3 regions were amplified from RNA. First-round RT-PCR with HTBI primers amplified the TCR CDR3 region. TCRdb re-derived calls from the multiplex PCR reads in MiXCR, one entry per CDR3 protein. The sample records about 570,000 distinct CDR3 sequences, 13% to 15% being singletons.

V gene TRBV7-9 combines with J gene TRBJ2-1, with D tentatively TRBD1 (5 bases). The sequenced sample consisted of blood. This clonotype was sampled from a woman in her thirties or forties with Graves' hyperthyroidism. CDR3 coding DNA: TGTGCCAGCAGCCGAGGCAGGGTTGGCTACAATGAGCAGTTCTTC. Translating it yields CASSRGRVGYNEQFF.